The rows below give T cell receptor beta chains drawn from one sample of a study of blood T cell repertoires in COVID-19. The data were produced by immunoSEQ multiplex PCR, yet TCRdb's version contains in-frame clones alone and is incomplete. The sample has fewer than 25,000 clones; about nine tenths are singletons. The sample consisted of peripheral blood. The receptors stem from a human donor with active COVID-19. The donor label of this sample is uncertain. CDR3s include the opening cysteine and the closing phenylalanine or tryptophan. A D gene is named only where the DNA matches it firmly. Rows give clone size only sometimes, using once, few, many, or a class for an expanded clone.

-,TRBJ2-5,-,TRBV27,TGTGCCAGCAGTTTATCGTCTAGGGAGACCCAGTACTTC,CASSLSSRETQYF
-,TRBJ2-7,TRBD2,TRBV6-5,TGTGCCAGCAGTTACTTTAGCGGGCGCTACCTCTACGAGCAGTACTTC,CASSYFSGRYLYEQYF
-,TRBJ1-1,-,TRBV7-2,TGTGCCAGCAGCTTAGTCCCGCGGCCGAGTGAAGCTTTCTTT,CASSLVPRPSEAFF
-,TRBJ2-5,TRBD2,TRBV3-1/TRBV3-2,TGTGCCAGCAGCAGCCAGGGAGGGCTAGAGGAGACCCAGTACTTC,CASSSQGGLEETQYF
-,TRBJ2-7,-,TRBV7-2,TGTGCCAGCAGCCCAAGGACGGCTGGAGGTTACGAGCAGTACTTC,CASSPRTAGGYEQYF
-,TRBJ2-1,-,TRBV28,TGTGCCAGCAGTGGGGGACATCCCTACAATGAGCAGTTCTTC,CASSGGHPYNEQFF
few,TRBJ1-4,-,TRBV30,TGTGCCTGGAGTGGTATTGTGGGGGCTAGTAATGAAAAACTGTTTTTT,CAWSGIVGASNEKLFF
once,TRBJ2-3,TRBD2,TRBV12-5,TGTGCTAGTGGCTCCGAGAGACTAGCGGGAGACTACATGGATACGCAGTATTTT,CASGSERLAGDYMDTQYF
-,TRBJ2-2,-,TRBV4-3,TGCGCCAGCAGCCAAGCACGCGGCTCCGGGGAGCTGTTTTTT,CASSQARGSGELFF
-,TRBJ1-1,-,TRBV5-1,TGCGCCAGCAGCTTGGCCGAGGGATCTGAAGCTTTCTTT,CASSLAEGSEAFF